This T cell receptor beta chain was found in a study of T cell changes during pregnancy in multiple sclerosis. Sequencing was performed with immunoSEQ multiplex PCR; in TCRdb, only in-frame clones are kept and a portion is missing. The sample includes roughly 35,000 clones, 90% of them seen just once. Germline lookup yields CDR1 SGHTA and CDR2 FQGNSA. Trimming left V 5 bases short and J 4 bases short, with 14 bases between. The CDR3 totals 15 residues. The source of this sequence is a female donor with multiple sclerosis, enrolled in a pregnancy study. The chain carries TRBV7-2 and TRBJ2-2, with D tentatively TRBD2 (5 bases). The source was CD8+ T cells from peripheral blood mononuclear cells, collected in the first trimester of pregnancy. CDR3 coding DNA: TGTGCCAGCAGCCATTACGTTGGACTCACCGGGGAGCTGTTTTTT. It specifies CASSHYVGLTGELFF. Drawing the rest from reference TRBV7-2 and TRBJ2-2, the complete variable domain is GAGVSQSPSNKVTEKGKDVELRCDPISGHTALYWYRQSLGQGLEFLIYFQGNSAPDKSGLPSDRFSAERTGGSVSTLTIQRTQQEDSAVYLCASSHYVGLTGELFFGEGSRLTVL.